This T cell receptor (beta chain) comes out of a study of blood T cell repertoires in COVID-19. Study at large: COVID-19 samples from acute and convalescent phases originated in the United States, Italy and Spain. Nucleic acid was either cDNA or gDNA, and it came from T cells, B-cell-depleted T cells, or PBMCs.

Original methodology: Estimates of nucleated cell counts were drawn from the amplification of reference gene primers. The method was immunoSEQ multiplex PCR; TCRdb's version includes in-frame clones alone and lacks a portion of them. The DNA was the basis for D and trimming; V, J and clone size are from that table. Of some 70,000 clones listed, about nine tenths are singletons. The CDR3 sequence is 14 residues long. Germline CDR1 and CDR2: LNHDA and SQIVND (reference sequence). The V and J ends lost 7 bases and 6 bases respectively, with 15 bases between them. Material: peripheral blood. V usage is TRBV19 and J usage is TRBJ1-4, with D perhaps TRBD1 (6 bases). The source is a man in his forties or fifties with active COVID-19. The CDR3 loop reads CASKDTGWDEKLFF. In nucleotides, the CDR3 is TGTGCCAGTAAGGACACAGGGTGGGATGAAAAACTGTTTTTT.